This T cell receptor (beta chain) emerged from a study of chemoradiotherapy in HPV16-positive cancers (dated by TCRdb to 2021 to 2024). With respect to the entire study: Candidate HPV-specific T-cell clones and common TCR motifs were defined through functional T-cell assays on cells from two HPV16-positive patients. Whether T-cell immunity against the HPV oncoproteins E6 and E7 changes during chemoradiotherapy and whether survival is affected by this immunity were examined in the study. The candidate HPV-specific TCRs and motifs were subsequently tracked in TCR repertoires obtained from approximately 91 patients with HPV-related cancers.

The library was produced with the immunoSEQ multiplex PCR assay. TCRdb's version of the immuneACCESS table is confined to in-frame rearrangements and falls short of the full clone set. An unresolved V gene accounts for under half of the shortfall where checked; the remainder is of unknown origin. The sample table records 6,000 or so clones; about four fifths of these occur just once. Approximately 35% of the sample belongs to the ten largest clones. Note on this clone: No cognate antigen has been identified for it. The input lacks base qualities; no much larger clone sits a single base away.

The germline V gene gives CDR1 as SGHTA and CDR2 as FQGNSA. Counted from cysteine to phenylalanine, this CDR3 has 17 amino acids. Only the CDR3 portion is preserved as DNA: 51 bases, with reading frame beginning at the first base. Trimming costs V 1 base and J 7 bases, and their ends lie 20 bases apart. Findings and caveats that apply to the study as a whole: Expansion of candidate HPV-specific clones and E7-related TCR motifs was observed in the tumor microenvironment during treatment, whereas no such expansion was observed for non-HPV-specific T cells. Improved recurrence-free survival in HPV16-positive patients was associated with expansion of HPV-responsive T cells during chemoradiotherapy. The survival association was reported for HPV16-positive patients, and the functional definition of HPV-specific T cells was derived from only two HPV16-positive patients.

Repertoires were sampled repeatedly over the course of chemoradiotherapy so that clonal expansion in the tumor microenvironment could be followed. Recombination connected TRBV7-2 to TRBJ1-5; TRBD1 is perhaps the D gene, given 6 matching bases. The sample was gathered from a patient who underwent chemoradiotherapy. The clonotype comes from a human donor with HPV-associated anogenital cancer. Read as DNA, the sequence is TGTGCCAGCAGCTTAGAAGCCCCTTGGAGGGACAACCAGCCCCAGCATTTT. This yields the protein CASSLEAPWRDNQPQHF.